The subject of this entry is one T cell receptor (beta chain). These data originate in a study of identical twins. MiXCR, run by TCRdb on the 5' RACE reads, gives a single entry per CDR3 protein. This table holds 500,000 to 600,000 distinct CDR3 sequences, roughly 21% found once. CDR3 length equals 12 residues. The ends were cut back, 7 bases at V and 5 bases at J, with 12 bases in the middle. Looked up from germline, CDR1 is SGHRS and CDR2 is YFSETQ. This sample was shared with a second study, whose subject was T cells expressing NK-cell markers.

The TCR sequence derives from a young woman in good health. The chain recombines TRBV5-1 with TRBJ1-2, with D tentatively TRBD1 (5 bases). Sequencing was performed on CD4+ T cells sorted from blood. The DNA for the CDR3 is TGCGCCAGCGGGGACGGACGATATGGCTACACCTTC. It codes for CASGDGRYGYTF.